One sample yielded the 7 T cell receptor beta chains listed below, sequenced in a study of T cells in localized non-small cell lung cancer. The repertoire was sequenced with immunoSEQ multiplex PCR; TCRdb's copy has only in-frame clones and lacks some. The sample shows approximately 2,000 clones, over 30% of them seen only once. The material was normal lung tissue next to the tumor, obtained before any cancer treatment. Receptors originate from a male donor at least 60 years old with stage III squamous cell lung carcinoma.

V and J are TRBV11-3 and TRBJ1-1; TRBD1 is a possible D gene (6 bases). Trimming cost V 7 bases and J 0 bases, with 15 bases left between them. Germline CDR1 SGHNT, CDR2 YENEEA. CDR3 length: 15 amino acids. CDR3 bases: TGTGCCAGCAAATCCGGGGGCAGACTGAACACTGAAGCTTTCTTT. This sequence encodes CASKSGGRLNTEAFF.

CDR3 nucleotide sequence: TGTGCCAGCAACAACAGGGGTCAAGAGACCCAGTACTTC. Translating it yields CASNNRGQETQYF. V gene TRBV6-8 combines with J gene TRBJ2-5; 7 nucleotides align to TRBD1. Unmatched junction bases numbered 4, after V lost 7 bases and J lost 2 bases. Germline V lookup: CDR1 MNHGY, CDR2 SAAAGT. This CDR3 region has 13 residues.

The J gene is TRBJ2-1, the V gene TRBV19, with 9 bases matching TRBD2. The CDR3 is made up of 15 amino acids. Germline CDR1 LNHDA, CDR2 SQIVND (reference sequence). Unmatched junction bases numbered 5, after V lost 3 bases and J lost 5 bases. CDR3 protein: CASSMRRGGNNEQFF. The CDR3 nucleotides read TGTGCCAGTAGTATGAGGCGGGGGGGGAACAATGAGCAGTTCTTC.

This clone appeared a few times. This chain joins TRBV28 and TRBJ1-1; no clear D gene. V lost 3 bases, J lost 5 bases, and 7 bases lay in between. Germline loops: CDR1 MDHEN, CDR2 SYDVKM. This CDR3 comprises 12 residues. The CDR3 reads CASSFARTEAFF. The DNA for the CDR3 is TGTGCCAGCAGTTTCGCACGGACTGAAGCTTTCTTT.

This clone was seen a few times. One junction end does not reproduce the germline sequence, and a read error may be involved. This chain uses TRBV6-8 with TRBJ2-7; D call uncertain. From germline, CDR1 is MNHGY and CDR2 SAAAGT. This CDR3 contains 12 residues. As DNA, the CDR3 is TGTGCCAGCAGGGGCGGCTCCTACGAGCAATACTTC. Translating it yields CASRGGSYEQYF.

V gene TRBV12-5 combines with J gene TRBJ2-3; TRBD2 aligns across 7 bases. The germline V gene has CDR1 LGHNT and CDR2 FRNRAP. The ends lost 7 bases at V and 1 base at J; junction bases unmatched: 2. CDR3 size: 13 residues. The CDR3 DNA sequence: TGTGCTAGTGTCGCGGGGGGCACAGATACGCAGTATTTT. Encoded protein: CASVAGGTDTQYF.

CDR3 region: CASSDVRQFNEKLFF. The CDR3 DNA reads TGTGCCAGCAGTGATGTGCGTCAGTTTAATGAAAAACTGTTTTTT. The chain combines TRBV13 with TRBJ1-4; D remains ambiguous. The V gene's germline CDR1 is PRHDT and CDR2 FYEKMQ (reference sequence). V was trimmed by 6 bases and J by 4 bases, leaving 15 bases between them. CDR3 length: 15 residues.